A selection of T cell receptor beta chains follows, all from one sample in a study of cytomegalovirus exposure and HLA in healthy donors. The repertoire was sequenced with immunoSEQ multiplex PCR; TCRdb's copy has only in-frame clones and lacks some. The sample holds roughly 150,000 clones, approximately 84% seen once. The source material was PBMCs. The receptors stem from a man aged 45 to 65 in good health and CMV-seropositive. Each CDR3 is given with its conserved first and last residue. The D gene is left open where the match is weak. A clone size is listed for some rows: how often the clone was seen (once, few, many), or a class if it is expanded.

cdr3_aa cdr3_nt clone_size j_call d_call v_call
CASSLETSGTIYEQYF TGCGCCAGCAGCTTGGAAACTAGCGGGACGATCTACGAGCAGTACTTC - TRBJ2-7 TRBD2 TRBV5-1
CASSYEGAAEYGYTF TGTGCCAGCAGCTACGAGGGAGCAGCGGAGTATGGCTACACCTTC once TRBJ1-2 - TRBV7-2
CASRGTGHTEAFF TGTGCCAGCAGAGGAACAGGGCACACTGAAGCTTTCTTT - TRBJ1-1 - TRBV6-5
CASSPRQKGQPQHF TGTGCCAGCAGTCCCCGACAGAAGGGACAGCCCCAGCATTTT - TRBJ1-5 - TRBV2
CASSMDRAVDGYTF TGTGCCAGCTCGATGGACAGGGCAGTGGATGGCTACACCTTC - TRBJ1-2 TRBD1 TRBV18
CASSLGNRGDTQYF TGTGCCAGCAGCCTAGGGAACAGGGGCGATACGCAGTATTTT - TRBJ2-3 TRBD1 TRBV7-3
CASSSQAGTEAFF TGTGCCAGTAGTTCCCAGGCGGGCACTGAAGCTTTCTTT few TRBJ1-1 - TRBV19
CASSLTTSGNSEQFF TGTGCCAGCAGCTTAACAACTAGCGGGAATAGTGAGCAGTTCTTC few TRBJ2-1 TRBD2 TRBV7-3
CASSQAQGAYEQYF TGCGCCAGCAGCCAAGCTCAGGGGGCTTACGAGCAGTACTTC - TRBJ2-7 TRBD1 TRBV4-3
CASSRTSSGETQYF TGTGCCAGCAGCCGGACTAGCTCGGGAGAGACCCAGTACTTC - TRBJ2-5 TRBD2 TRBV7-2
CATSEGGQETQYF TGTGCCACTTCGGAGGGAGGCCAAGAGACCCAGTACTTC - TRBJ2-5 - TRBV7-3
CASSQDPGGGETQYF TGCGCCAGCAGCCAAGACCCCGGTGGAGGAGAGACCCAGTACTTC - TRBJ2-5 - TRBV4-1
CASSVQGEPTEAFF TGTGCCAGCAGCGTACAGGGGGAACCCACTGAAGCTTTCTTT - TRBJ1-1 TRBD1 TRBV9
CASSDDRYSNEQFF TGCGCCAGCAGCGATGATCGCTACTCAAATGAGCAGTTCTTC - TRBJ2-1 - TRBV4-1
CASSLRLAGITDTQYF TGTGCCAGCAGCTTACGGCTAGCGGGTATCACAGATACGCAGTATTTT - TRBJ2-3 TRBD2 TRBV13
CAWSALGAGGPRGELFF TGTGCCTGGAGTGCCCTTGGGGCGGGAGGGCCACGCGGGGAGCTGTTTTTT - TRBJ2-2 TRBD2 TRBV30
CASSEAGNTIYF TGTGCCAGCAGCGAGGCTGGAAACACCATATATTTT - TRBJ1-3 - TRBV5-4
CASSRQGYYGYTF TGTGCCAGCAGTAGACAGGGCTACTATGGCTACACCTTC - TRBJ1-2 TRBD1 TRBV28
CASSVDWSSYNEQFF TGTGCCAGCAGCGTGGACTGGAGCTCCTACAATGAGCAGTTCTTC - TRBJ2-1 - TRBV7-8
CASSRTRTEEQYF TGCGCCAGCAGCCGGACTAGGACGGAGGAGCAGTACTTC - TRBJ2-7 TRBD2 TRBV6-5
CASSQPGGAYNEQFF TGTGCCAGCAGCCAGCCGGGGGGGGCCTACAATGAGCAGTTCTTC - TRBJ2-1 TRBD2 TRBV14
CASSSQPAGLQETQYF TGTGCCAGCAGCTCCCAGCCAGCGGGGCTCCAAGAGACCCAGTACTTC - TRBJ2-5 TRBD2 TRBV7-2
CASSLARYQPQHF TGTGCCAGCAGCTTAGCGCGGTATCAGCCCCAGCATTTT - TRBJ1-5 - TRBV7-8
CASRDSSGNTIYF TGCGCCAGTAGGGACAGCTCTGGAAACACCATATATTTT - TRBJ1-3 TRBD1 TRBV4-1
CASSPPGASGANVLTF TGCGCCAGCAGCCCCCCAGGGGCTAGTGGGGCCAACGTCCTGACTTTC - TRBJ2-6 - TRBV5-1
CASSFSGFYNEQFF TGCGCCAGCAGCTTCTCGGGATTCTACAATGAGCAGTTCTTC - TRBJ2-1 - TRBV5-1
CASSLSGQGGTEAFF TGTGCCAGCAGCTTGAGCGGACAGGGGGGCACTGAAGCTTTCTTT few TRBJ1-1 TRBD1 TRBV7-6
CASTSSAGSTDTQYF TGCGCCAGCACCTCTAGCGCCGGAAGCACAGATACGCAGTATTTT - TRBJ2-3 - TRBV5-1
CASSQDTNRAGVSPLHF TGCGCCAGCAGCCAAGATACCAATCGGGCGGGGGTATCACCCCTCCACTTT - TRBJ1-6 - TRBV4-1
CASSQEIGGRLNGYTF TGCGCCAGCAGCCAAGAGATCGGGGGAAGGTTGAATGGCTACACCTTC - TRBJ1-2 - TRBV4-3
CASSFRGSGEYEQYF TGTGCCAGCAGTTTTCGTGGGAGTGGGGAGTACGAGCAGTACTTC - TRBJ2-7 - TRBV28
CASRLSSHQQFF TGTGCCAGCAGATTGAGTTCTCATCAGCAGTTCTTC - TRBJ2-1 - TRBV28
CASSRGGAGSGANVLTF TGTGCCAGCAGCCGGGGTGGCGCTGGCTCTGGGGCCAACGTCCTGACTTTC - TRBJ2-6 - TRBV5-6
CASSGGQGSYEQYF TGTGCCAGCAGCGGGGGACAGGGGAGCTACGAGCAGTACTTC - TRBJ2-7 TRBD1 TRBV9
CASSLGTDAYNEQFF TGTGCCAGCAGCTTAGGGACAGACGCCTACAATGAGCAGTTCTTC - TRBJ2-1 TRBD1 TRBV5-4
CTSAHHTQYF TGCACTTCCGCACACCATACGCAGTATTTT - TRBJ2-3 - TRBV20-1
CASSLEGLAGGIGQYF TGTGCCAGCAGCTTAGAGGGACTAGCGGGGGGAATCGGGCAGTACTTC - TRBJ2-7 TRBD2 TRBV11-2
CASSREAVRTEAFF TGTGCCAGTTCCAGGGAGGCGGTGAGGACTGAAGCTTTCTTT - TRBJ1-1 - TRBV9
CASSWGGAVEQYF TGCGCCAGCAGCTGGGGGGGCGCTGTCGAGCAGTACTTC once TRBJ2-7 - TRBV5-1
CASSDRGSGTIYF TGTGCCAGCAGTGACAGGGGATCGGGCACCATATATTTT - TRBJ1-3 - TRBV2
CASRTGTGAVEAFF TGTGCCAGCAGAACCGGGACAGGGGCGGTTGAAGCTTTCTTT - TRBJ1-1 TRBD1 TRBV28
CATSRALVAGGSTDTQYF TGTGCCACCAGCAGAGCTTTGGTAGCGGGGGGAAGCACAGATACGCAGTATTTT - TRBJ2-3 TRBD2 TRBV15
CSVAGTGDHEQYF TGCAGCGTCGCCGGGACAGGGGACCACGAGCAGTACTTC few TRBJ2-7 TRBD1 TRBV29-1
CATSRLGEGTGELFF TGTGCCACCTCGCGGTTAGGGGAGGGCACCGGGGAGCTGTTTTTT - TRBJ2-2 TRBD2 TRBV2
CASRLRTSGHEQYF TGTGCCAGCAGGCTTCGGACTAGCGGTCACGAGCAGTACTTC few TRBJ2-7 TRBD2 TRBV11-3
CASSWGTNNSPLHF TGTGCCAGCAGCTGGGGCACCAATAATTCACCCCTCCACTTT - TRBJ1-6 - TRBV7-2
CASRQGAGSSYEQYF TGTGCCAGTAGACAGGGGGCTGGGAGCTCCTACGAGCAGTACTTC - TRBJ2-7 TRBD1 TRBV19
CASSDPGASGEQYF TGTGCCAGCAGTGACCCGGGAGCCTCTGGCGAGCAGTACTTC - TRBJ2-7 - TRBV6-5
CASRIDSSSGNTIYF TGTGCCAGCAGGATCGACAGCAGCTCTGGAAACACCATATATTTT - TRBJ1-3 - TRBV6-6
CASSLRAGEFHEQFF TGCGCCAGCAGCTTGCGGGCAGGGGAGTTCCATGAGCAGTTCTTC - TRBJ2-1 - TRBV5-1
CASSWVTGTGANVLTF TGTGCCAGCAGCTGGGTGACAGGGACTGGGGCCAACGTCCTGACTTTC - TRBJ2-6 TRBD1 TRBV5-4
CASSLVTSADTQYF TGTGCCAGCAGCTTAGTGACTAGCGCAGATACGCAGTATTTT - TRBJ2-3 TRBD2 TRBV7-2
CASSSTGYSDTQYF TGTGCCAGCAGTTCGACGGGGTACTCAGATACGCAGTATTTT once TRBJ2-3 - TRBV27
CASSTRGRFEQFF TGTGCCAGCAGCACAAGGGGGCGGTTTGAGCAGTTCTTC - TRBJ2-1 TRBD1 TRBV7-8
CAWSVRRTSGRADEELFF TGTGCCTGGAGTGTACGGCGGACTAGCGGGAGGGCCGATGAGGAGCTGTTTTTT - TRBJ2-2 TRBD2 TRBV30
CASSWGGGYTF TGTGCCAGCAGCTGGGGAGGGGGCTACACCTTC - TRBJ1-2 - TRBV7-2
CASSQDGDKYNEQFF TGCGCCAGCAGCCAAGACGGGGACAAATACAATGAGCAGTTCTTC - TRBJ2-1 - TRBV4-1